This record concerns one TCR beta chain sequence. The sample comes from a study of blood T cell repertoires in COVID-19. Study background: Samples of COVID-19 (acute and convalescent) were obtained from the United States, Italy and Spain. T cells, B-cell-depleted T cells, or PBMCs provided the cDNA or gDNA that served as material.

Germline-derived CDR1 and CDR2 are SGHTA and FQGNSA. V lost 0 bases, J lost 0 bases, and 10 bases lay in between. The CDR3 runs to 16 residues. Original handling: Amplification from reference gene primers served as the basis for estimated nucleated cell counts. Some clones are missing from TCRdb's copy, which holds only in-frame ones; the method was immunoSEQ multiplex PCR. V, J and clone size were drawn from that table, and D and trimming were deduced from the DNA. The top ten hold 3.5% to 5% of the sample, which has some 20,000 clones, 75% to 95% seen once. Sequencing was performed on peripheral blood. The TCR was taken from a human donor in a cohort sampled during active COVID-19. The gene calls are TRBV7-2 and TRBJ2-3; possibly TRBD2 for D (6 bases). The CDR3 protein is CASSLASGRSTDTQYF. CDR3 coding DNA: TGTGCCAGCAGCTTAGCTAGCGGCCGTAGCACAGATACGCAGTATTTT.